The clone carrying this T cell receptor beta chain has only a few counts. The antigen remains undetermined. This specimen includes other DNA sequences encoding the same CDR3. The sample belongs to a study of cytomegalovirus exposure and HLA in healthy donors. Overall study context: Roughly 77 million unique TCRs from HLA-typed donors made up an early data release. Study outcomes and limitations: One cluster of highly shared sequence variants probably arose as a sequencing artifact. Available immune exposure information was restricted to CMV serostatus only.

PCR used 60 Vbeta primers and 13 Jbeta primers. Sequenced by immunoSEQ multiplex PCR; TCRdb stores in-frame clones only, minus some. The sample carries some 140,000 clones, roughly 80% recorded once. The source is a man aged 25 to 45 in good health and CMV-seropositive. Sample: PBMCs.

Here the CDR3 DNA reads TGTGCCAGCAGAACACAGGGGAACACTGAAGCTTTCTTT. This translates into CASRTQGNTEAFF. The chain links TRBV2 to TRBJ1-1, with TRBD1 as a possible D gene (6 bases). Germline CDR1 SNHLY, CDR2 FYNNEI. The CDR3 runs 13 residues. Deletions cut 6 bases from V and 1 base from J, with 9 bases between.